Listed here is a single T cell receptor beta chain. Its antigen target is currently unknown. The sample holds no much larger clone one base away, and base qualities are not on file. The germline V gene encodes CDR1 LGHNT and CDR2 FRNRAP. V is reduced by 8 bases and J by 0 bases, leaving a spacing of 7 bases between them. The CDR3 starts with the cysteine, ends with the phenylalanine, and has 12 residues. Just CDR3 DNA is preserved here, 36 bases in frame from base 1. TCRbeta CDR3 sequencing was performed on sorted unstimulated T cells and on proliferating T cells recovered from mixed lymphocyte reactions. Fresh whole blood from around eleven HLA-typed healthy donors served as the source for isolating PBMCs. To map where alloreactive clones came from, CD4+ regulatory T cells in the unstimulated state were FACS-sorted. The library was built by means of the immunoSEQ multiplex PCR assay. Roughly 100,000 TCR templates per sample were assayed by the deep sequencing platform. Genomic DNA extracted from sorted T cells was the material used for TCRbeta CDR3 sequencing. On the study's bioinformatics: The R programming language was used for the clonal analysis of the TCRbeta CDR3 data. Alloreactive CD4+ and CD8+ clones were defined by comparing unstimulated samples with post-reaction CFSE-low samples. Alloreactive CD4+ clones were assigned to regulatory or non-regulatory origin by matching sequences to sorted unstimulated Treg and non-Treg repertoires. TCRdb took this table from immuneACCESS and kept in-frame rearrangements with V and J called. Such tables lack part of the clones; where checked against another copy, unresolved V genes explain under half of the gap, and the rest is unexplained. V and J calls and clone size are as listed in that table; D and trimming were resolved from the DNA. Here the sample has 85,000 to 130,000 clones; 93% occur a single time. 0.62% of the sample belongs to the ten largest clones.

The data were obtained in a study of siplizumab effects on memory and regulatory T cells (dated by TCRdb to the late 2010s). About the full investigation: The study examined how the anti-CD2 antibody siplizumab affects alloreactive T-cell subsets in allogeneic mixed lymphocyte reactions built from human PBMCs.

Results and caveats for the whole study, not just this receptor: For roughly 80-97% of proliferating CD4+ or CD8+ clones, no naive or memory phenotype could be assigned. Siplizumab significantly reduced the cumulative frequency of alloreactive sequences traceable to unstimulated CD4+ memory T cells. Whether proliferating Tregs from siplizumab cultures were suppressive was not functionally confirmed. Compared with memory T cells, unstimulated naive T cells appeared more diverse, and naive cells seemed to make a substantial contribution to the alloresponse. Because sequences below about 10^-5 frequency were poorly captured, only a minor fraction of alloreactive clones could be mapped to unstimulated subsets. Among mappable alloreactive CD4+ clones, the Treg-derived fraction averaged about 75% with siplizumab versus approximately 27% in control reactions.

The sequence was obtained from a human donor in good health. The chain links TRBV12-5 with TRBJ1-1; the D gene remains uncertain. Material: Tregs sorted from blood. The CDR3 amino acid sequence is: CASQKLNTEAFF. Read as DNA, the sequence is TGTGCTAGTCAAAAGTTGAACACTGAAGCTTTCTTT.